Listed here are 21 T cell receptor beta chains from one sample, sequenced in a study of blood T cell repertoires in COVID-19. The protocol was immunoSEQ multiplex PCR, while the TCRdb copy is restricted to in-frame clones and leaves out a portion. The table shows some 130,000 clones, with around three quarters occurring only once. Sequenced input: peripheral blood. The receptors were sampled from a man in his 60s with acute or convalescent COVID-19.

This clone has a handful of counts. This chain links TRBV5-1 with TRBJ2-5, with D maybe TRBD2 (5 bases). The germline gives CDR1 SGHRS, CDR2 YFSETQ. Trimming took off 3 bases at V and 2 bases at J, with 11 bases between the two ends. CDR3 length: 14 amino acids. This chain's CDR3 is CASSSGVLQETQYF. The CDR3 region has the DNA TGCGCCAGCAGCTCCGGGGTGTTGCAAGAGACCCAGTACTTC.

The chain is built from TRBV7-2 and TRBJ1-4; weak D call: TRBD1 (6 bases). The germline V gene has CDR1 SGHTA and CDR2 FQGNSA. The V and J ends lost 1 base and 5 bases respectively, with 14 bases between them. The CDR3 consists of 16 residues. CDR3 residues: CASSLDPGHLNEKLFF. Written as DNA, the CDR3 is TGTGCCAGCAGCTTAGACCCGGGACACCTGAATGAAAAACTGTTTTTT.

This clone was observed many times. This chain connects TRBV19 to TRBJ1-5, with TRBD1 matching over 9 bases. V lost 6 bases and J lost 2; bases outside the gene matches: 5. Looked up from germline, CDR1 is LNHDA and CDR2 is SQIVND (reference sequence). CDR3 length: 15 residues. The CDR3 reads CASSRTGEGNQPQHF. The CDR3 coding sequence is TGTGCCAGTAGCAGGACAGGGGAGGGCAATCAGCCCCAGCATTTT.

The V gene is TRBV28, the J gene TRBJ1-2; TRBD1 agrees at 7 bases. This CDR3 has 14 residues. The V segment lost 5 bases and the J segment 7 bases; nucleotides outside the gene matches: 10. Looked up from germline, CDR1 is MDHEN and CDR2 is SYDVKM. This CDR3 reads CASSDSGTEFGYTF. DNA for the CDR3: TGTGCCAGCAGTGACTCCGGGACAGAGTTTGGCTACACCTTC.

The chain employs TRBV13 and TRBJ1-4; TRBD1 matches at 9 bases. Trimming removed 3 bases from V and 14 bases from J; junction bases left unmatched: 10. Germline V gene lookup returns CDR1 PRHDT and CDR2 FYEKMQ (reference sequence). This CDR3 region has 14 residues. The CDR3 sequence is CASSLGQGGRRLFF. As DNA, the CDR3 is TGTGCCAGCAGCTTGGGACAGGGCGGACGACGGCTGTTTTTT.

This clone turned up a few times. The chain employs TRBV11-3 and TRBJ2-5; TRBD1 is a possible D gene (7 bases). The CDR3 has 15 residues. In germline, CDR1 is SGHNT, CDR2 YENEEA. The germline V and J ends were trimmed by 1 base and 5 bases, with 14 bases remaining between them. For the CDR3, the DNA is TGTGCCAGCAGCTTAGGGATCGGAGGGGGCGAGACCCAGTACTTC. The encoded protein is CASSLGIGGGETQYF.

This clone was seen only once. The V and J genes are TRBV4-2 and TRBJ1-5, with a weak D call TRBD1 (5 bases). Germline V gene sequence: CDR1 LGHNA, CDR2 YNFKEQ. This CDR3 has 17 residues. V was shortened by 0 bases and J by 2 bases, with 14 bases between the two germline ends. The CDR3 DNA follows: TGTGCCAGCAGCCAAGATTATAGGGGCCGGGGCAATCAGCCCCAGCATTTT. Its translation: CASSQDYRGRGNQPQHF.

This sequence joins TRBV9 and TRBJ2-3; weak D call: TRBD2 (6 bases). The length of the CDR3 is 17 residues. Trimming pared 3 bases from V and 0 bases from J, leaving 17 bases between. Germline V CDR1 and CDR2: SGDLS, YYNGEE. Written as DNA, the CDR3 is TGTGCCAGCAGCGGTAGCGGAGGGCCCCTTAGCACAGATACGCAGTATTTT. It yields the protein CASSGSGGPLSTDTQYF.

The CDR3 spells CASSLAGTGRETQYF. CDR3 DNA: TGTGCCAGCAGCTTGGCCGGGACAGGGAGAGAGACCCAGTACTTC. The V gene is TRBV5-4, the J gene TRBJ2-5; 9 nucleotides match TRBD1. This CDR3 contains 15 residues. With 0 bases clipped from V and 4 bases from J, the junction kept 4 bases outside the gene matches. Germline-derived CDR1 and CDR2 are SGHNT and YYREEE (reference sequence).

The V gene is TRBV2, the J gene TRBJ2-3; no firm D call. This CDR3 has 11 amino acids. CDR1 and CDR2 from the germline V gene are SNHLY and FYNNEI. V dropped 5 bases and J dropped 10 bases, with 10 bases sitting between them. The CDR3 loop is CASSLGTAQYF. CDR3 DNA: TGTGCCAGCAGTCTAGGTACCGCGCAGTATTTT.

This sequence joins TRBV7-3 and TRBJ1-1, with D possibly TRBD1 on 5 matching bases. The germline gives CDR1 SGHTA, CDR2 FQGTGA. This CDR3 has 13 amino acids. Trimming took 3 bases from V and 1 from J, leaving 6 bases between them. For the CDR3, the DNA is TGTGCCAGCAGCTTCGGGGGGAACACTGAAGCTTTCTTT. Translating it yields CASSFGGNTEAFF.

The V gene is TRBV18, the J gene TRBJ1-1, with D unresolved. CDR1 is KGHSH, CDR2 LQKENI, per germline. V was trimmed by 4 bases and J by 2 bases, leaving 11 bases between them. The CDR3 has 14 amino acids. CDR3 residues: CASSLDRHNTEAFF. CDR3 DNA sequence: TGTGCCAGCTCACTAGATAGACACAACACTGAAGCTTTCTTT.

This clone turned up a few times. The V and J genes are TRBV2 and TRBJ1-5, with D unresolved. Germline values: CDR1 SNHLY, CDR2 FYNNEI. This CDR3 contains 11 residues. Trimming took off 6 bases at V and 12 bases at J, with 12 bases between the two ends. The CDR3 sequence is CASRSDSVQHF. As DNA, the CDR3 is TGTGCCAGCAGATCGGACTCGGTCCAGCATTTT.

The gene calls are TRBV12-3 or TRBV12-4 and TRBJ1-5; 7 bases agree with TRBD1. The V gene end was trimmed by 5 bases and the J gene end by 3 bases; junction bases not matched to a gene: 1. The CDR3 consists of 13 residues. CDR3 nucleotides: TGTGCCAGCAGTACAGGGGTCAATCAGCCCCAGCATTTT. Translation: CASSTGVNQPQHF.

The V and J genes are TRBV6-5 and TRBJ2-7; 10 nucleotides match TRBD2. This CDR3 region has 14 residues. V dropped 5 bases and J dropped 2; count of bases not matched to a gene: 3. Looked up from germline, CDR1 is MNHEY and CDR2 is SVGAGI. The DNA of the CDR3 is TGTGCCAGCAGTATTCTAGCGGGAGCCTACGAGCAGTACTTC. Protein: CASSILAGAYEQYF.

The chain combines TRBV9 with TRBJ1-4; no clear D gene. Germline assignment: CDR1 SGDLS and CDR2 YYNGEE. The CDR3 has 14 amino acids. With 4 bases removed from V and 2 bases from J, the gap between germline ends came to 9 bases. DNA for the CDR3: TGTGCCAGCAGCCCTCGACTGACTAATGAAAAACTGTTTTTT. This codes for CASSPRLTNEKLFF.

This sequence joins TRBV14 and TRBJ1-6, with TRBD1 matching over 7 bases. Germline trimming cut 4 bases from V and 7 bases from J; bases unmatched to any gene: 4. CDR3 length equals 14 residues. CDR1 is SGHDN and CDR2 is FVKESK in the germline V gene. The CDR3 sequence is CASSRRTGNSPLHF. CDR3 DNA: TGTGCCAGCAGCCGTCGGACAGGCAATTCACCCCTCCACTTT.

V gene TRBV29-1 combines with J gene TRBJ2-7; D perhaps matches TRBD2 (5 bases). Germline V lookup: CDR1 SQVTM, CDR2 ANQGSEA. Trimming shortened V by 5 bases and J by 2 bases, and 16 bases separated the two germline ends. CDR3 length: 14 amino acids. CDR3 protein: CSVTPGGRTYEQYF. Here the CDR3 DNA reads TGCAGCGTTACCCCTGGCGGGCGGACCTACGAGCAGTACTTC.

J is TRBJ2-1 and V is TRBV19; D remains ambiguous. This CDR3 contains 13 residues. Trimming stripped 8 bases from V and 7 bases from J, with 15 bases between. CDR1 is LNHDA and CDR2 is SQIVND in the germline V gene (reference sequence). The CDR3 nucleotides read TGTGCCAGTTATTCCCCGGGTAGGAATGAGCAGTTCTTC. It codes for CASYSPGRNEQFF.

The chain carries TRBV4-1 and TRBJ2-6, with 9 nucleotides matching TRBD2. With 1 base clipped from V and 0 bases from J, the junction kept 7 bases outside the gene matches. The germline gives CDR1 MGHRA, CDR2 YSYEKL. The CDR3 sequence is 19 residues long. CDR3 nucleotide sequence: TGCGCCAGCAGCCAAGCGAGACTAGCGGCATCCTCTGGGGCCAACGTCCTGACTTTC. It yields the protein CASSQARLAASSGANVLTF.

This clone was seen just once. The genes are TRBV28 and TRBJ1-2; 7 positions agree with TRBD1. V gave up 5 bases and J gave up 8 bases; unmatched junction bases: 8. The germline V gene has CDR1 MDHEN and CDR2 SYDVKM. This CDR3 comprises 13 residues. CDR3 nucleotide sequence: TGTGCCAGCAGTCCAAGACAGGGTGGGGGCTACACCTTC. This gives the protein CASSPRQGGGYTF.